Included here is one T cell receptor beta chain sequence, with context. The sample holds a few counts of this clone. Its antigen is unknown. No per-base quality is available; no much larger clone lies one base away. Trimming removed 0 bases from V and 7 bases from J, leaving 18 bases between the germline ends. Inclusive of the bounding cysteine and phenylalanine, the CDR3 is 16 residues long. Here the CDR3 DNA is all that survives: 48 bases in frame from base 1. The germline V gene encodes CDR1 SEHNR and CDR2 FQNEAQ (reference sequence). The record originates from a study of beta chain features in type 1 diabetes (dated by TCRdb to 2017 to 2018). Notes on the research overall: No differences in mean age, gender distribution, total cell number or subset yield were found between patients and healthy donors. The study compared TCRB repertoires of sorted circulating CD4+ T cell subsets between recently diagnosed type 1 diabetes patients and matched healthy donors. A total of just under 110,000,000 sorted cells were examined across all samples, and RNA yield correlated strongly with the number of cells per subset. Whereas all 30 or so donors provided naive and central memory subsets, regulatory and stem cell-like memory subsets were isolated from just 8 patients and about 8 healthy donors.

All of the isolated RNA was reverse transcribed with the High Capacity cDNA Reverse Transcription Kit, so expressed TCRB transcripts were sequenced. Naive, central memory and regulatory T cell samples underwent deep immunoSEQ sequencing, averaging about 3.3 million total reads per sample. After sorted cells were lysed in RLT buffer, RNA was extracted with DNase-treated RNeasy Micro or Mini kits, with the choice depending on cell number. To prevent cross-contamination, every cell subset was processed on its own, while patient and healthy donor samples were processed together. The immunoSEQ multiplex PCR was used to amplify TCRB sequences from cDNA, yielding 87-bp fragments that span the CDR3 region. Sequencing of the amplicons was done on the Illumina HiSeq platform. Turning to the authors' computational methods: Synthetic template baselines were used to correct PCR bias computationally, reads within Hamming distance 2 were collapsed, and singletons that could not be merged were discarded. Reads were aligned against IMGT so that V, D and J genes, CDR3 length and insertions or deletions at six rearrangement sites could be assigned. Within each subset, clonotype counts were normalized to sorted cell number, and only after that were true diversity and Gini coefficients computed with the tcR R package. The overlap coefficient, calculated on TCRB nucleotide sequences, was used to measure repertoire sharing. As a proxy for the pre-selection repertoire, out-of-frame TCRB sequences from naive cells were analyzed. TCRdb holds this immuneACCESS table with in-frame rearrangements only. Some clones are missing; in checked studies, unresolved V genes explain under half, and the rest has no known cause. From that table come the V and J calls and clone size; the DNA was used to work out D and trimming. In all, the sample holds about 640,000 clones, and over 10% of those were seen once. The leading ten clones occupy roughly 0.12% of the sample.

What the work shows at the level of the full study, not this receptor alone: At VDJ recombination sites, type 1 diabetes patients had fewer insertions and more deleted nucleotides, which implies abnormalities in thymic rearrangement. Type 1 diabetes patients showed a moderate but significant shortening of TCRB CDR3 length in all four CD4+ subsets. Because cDNA rather than genomic DNA was sequenced, highly expressing activated cells could have been over-represented, although no difference in activation and CD3 levels was found between groups. PCR may preferentially amplify shorter templates, but because patient and control samples were amplified and corrected together, any resulting skew would affect both groups equally. Only small numbers of individuals were included in the HLA sub-analyses, which left unresolved whether HLA type had any influence on TCRB rearrangement. Naive, central memory and regulatory TCRB repertoires appeared to be more similar among patients than among healthy donors.

Each donor gave one peripheral blood draw, about 110 mL on average, collected into heparinised tubes. Naive, central memory, regulatory and stem cell-like memory CD4+ T cells were sorted on a BD FACSAria II using a panel including CD45RO, CCR7, CD25, CD127, CD95 and CD27. A purity above 98% was achieved for all sorted populations. Right away, PBMCs were isolated by Lymphoprep density gradient centrifugation and were stained directly, with no culture step. So that batch effects would be minimized, each experiment stained and sorted samples in pairs, pairing one healthy donor with one patient. The receptor chain draws on TRBV7-9 and TRBJ1-2; the D gene is perhaps TRBD1, from 5 matching bases. The sequence was obtained from a man aged 30 to 45 with type 1 diabetes. The sample taken for sequencing was naive CD4+ T cells from blood. Sample cell subset or site, as interpreted from the label and publication: true naive CD4+ T cells. The CDR3 amino acid sequence is: CASSLAYLQETAGYTF. The nucleotide sequence is given as TGTGCCAGCAGCTTAGCCTATCTACAGGAGACGGCTGGCTACACCTTC.